This section outlines one T cell receptor (beta chain) sequence together with its context. These data originate in a study of blood T cell repertoires in COVID-19. Some clones are missing from TCRdb's copy, which holds only in-frame ones; the method was immunoSEQ multiplex PCR. This table has about 170,000 clones, 75% to 90% appearing once. This sequence originates from a human donor with acute or convalescent COVID-19. The donor label of this sample is uncertain. Sequenced material: peripheral blood.

The CDR3 here is CASSYDWGRSNQPQHF. For the CDR3, the DNA is TGTGCCAGCAGTTACGATTGGGGGCGCAGCAATCAGCCCCAGCATTTT. The chain is built from TRBV6-6 and TRBJ1-5, with D possibly matching TRBD1 (6 bases). The germline V and J ends were trimmed by 2 bases and 1 base, with 12 bases remaining between them. Germline CDR1 is MNHNY and CDR2 is SVGAGI (reference sequence). CDR3 size: 16 residues.